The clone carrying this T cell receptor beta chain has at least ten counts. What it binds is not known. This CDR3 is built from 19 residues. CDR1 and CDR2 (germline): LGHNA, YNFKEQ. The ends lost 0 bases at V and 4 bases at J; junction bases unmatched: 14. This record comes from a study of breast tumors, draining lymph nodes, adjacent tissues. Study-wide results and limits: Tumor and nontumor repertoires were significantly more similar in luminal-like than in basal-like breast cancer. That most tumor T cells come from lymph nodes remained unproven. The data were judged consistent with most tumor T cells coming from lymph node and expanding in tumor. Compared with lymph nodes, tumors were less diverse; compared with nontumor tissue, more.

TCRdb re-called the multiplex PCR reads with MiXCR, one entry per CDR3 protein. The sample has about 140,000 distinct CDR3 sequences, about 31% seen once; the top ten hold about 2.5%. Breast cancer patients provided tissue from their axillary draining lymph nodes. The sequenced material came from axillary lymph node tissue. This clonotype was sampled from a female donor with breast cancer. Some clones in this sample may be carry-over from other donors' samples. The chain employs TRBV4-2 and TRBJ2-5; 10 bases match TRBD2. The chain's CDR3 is CASSQEKGRLAGQRETQYF. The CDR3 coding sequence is TGTGCCAGCAGCCAAGAGAAAGGAAGACTAGCGGGCCAACGAGAGACCCAGTACTTC.